This T cell receptor (beta chain) was found in a study of blood T cell repertoires in COVID-19. Study-wide background: There were acute and convalescent COVID-19 samples, and they came from the United States, Italy and Spain.

The method was immunoSEQ multiplex PCR; TCRdb's version includes in-frame clones alone and lacks a portion of them. The table records 15,000 to 20,000 clones, 65% to 85% of them present only once. The origin of this receptor is a human donor in a cohort sampled during active COVID-19. Sequencing used peripheral blood.

This chain's CDR3 is CASSQDPSGGYNEQFF. The DNA of the CDR3 is TGCGCCAGCAGCCAAGATCCTAGCGGGGGCTACAATGAGCAGTTCTTC. The chain employs TRBV4-1 and TRBJ2-1; 10 nucleotides line up with TRBD2. J was trimmed by 3 bases and V by 0 bases; bases with no gene match: 2. The CDR3 is 16 residues long. Germline V CDR1 and CDR2: MGHRA, YSYEKL.